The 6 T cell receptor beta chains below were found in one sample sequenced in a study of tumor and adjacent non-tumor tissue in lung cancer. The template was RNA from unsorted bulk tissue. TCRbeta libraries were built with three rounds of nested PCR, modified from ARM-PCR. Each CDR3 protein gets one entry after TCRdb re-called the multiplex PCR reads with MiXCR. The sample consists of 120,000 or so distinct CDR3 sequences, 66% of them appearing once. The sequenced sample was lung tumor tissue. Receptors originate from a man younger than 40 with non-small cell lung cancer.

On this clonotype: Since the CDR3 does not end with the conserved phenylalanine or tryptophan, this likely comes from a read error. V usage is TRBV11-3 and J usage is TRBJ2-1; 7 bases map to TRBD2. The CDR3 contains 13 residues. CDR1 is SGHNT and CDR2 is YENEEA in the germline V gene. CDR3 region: CTSSQVGGNEQFL. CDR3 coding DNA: TGTACCAGCAGTCAGGTGGGGGGGAATGAGCAGTTCCTC.

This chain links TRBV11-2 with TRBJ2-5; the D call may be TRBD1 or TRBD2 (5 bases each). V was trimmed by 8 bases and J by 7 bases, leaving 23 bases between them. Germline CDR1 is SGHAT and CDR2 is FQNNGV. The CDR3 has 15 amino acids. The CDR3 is CASSLSMWGRGTQYF. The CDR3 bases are TGTGCCAGCTCCCTTTCTATGTGGGGACGAGGGACCCAGTACTTC.

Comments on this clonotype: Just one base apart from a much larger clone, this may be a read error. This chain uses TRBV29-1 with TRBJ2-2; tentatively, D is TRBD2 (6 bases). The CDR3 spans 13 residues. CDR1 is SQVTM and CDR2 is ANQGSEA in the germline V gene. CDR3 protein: CSGGDGAGGELVF. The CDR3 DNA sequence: TGCAGCGGGGGGGATGGGGCCGGCGGGGAGCTGGTTTTT.

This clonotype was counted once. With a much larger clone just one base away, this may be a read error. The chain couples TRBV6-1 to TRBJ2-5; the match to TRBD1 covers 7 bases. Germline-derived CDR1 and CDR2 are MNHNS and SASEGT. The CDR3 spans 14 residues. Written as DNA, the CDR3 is TGTGCCAGCAGACCCCGGGACAGCTGGGAAACCCTGTACTTC. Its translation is CASRPRDSWETLYF.

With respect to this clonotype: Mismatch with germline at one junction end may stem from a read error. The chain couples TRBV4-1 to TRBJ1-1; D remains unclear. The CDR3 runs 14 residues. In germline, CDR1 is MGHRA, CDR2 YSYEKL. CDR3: CTSGQDHFSTDAFF. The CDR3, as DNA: TGCACCAGCGGCCAAGATCACTTCAGCACTGACGCTTTCTTT.

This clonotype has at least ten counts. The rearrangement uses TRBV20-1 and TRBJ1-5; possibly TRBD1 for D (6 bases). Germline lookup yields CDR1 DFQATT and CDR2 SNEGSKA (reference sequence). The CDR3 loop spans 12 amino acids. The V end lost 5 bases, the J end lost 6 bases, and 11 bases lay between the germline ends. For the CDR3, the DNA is TGCAGTGCTGTTCAGGGGTTTCAGCCCCAGCATTTT. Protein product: CSAVQGFQPQHF.